The rows below give T cell receptor beta chains drawn from one sample of a study of cytomegalovirus exposure and HLA in healthy donors. Profiled with immunoSEQ multiplex PCR; TCRdb holds only in-frame clones, not every one. The sample carries 140,000 to 150,000 clones, around 73% recorded once. Sequenced material: PBMCs. The source is a female donor in good health and CMV-seronegative. Each CDR3 is given with its conserved first and last residue. The D gene is left open where the match is weak. Size values are once, few and many counts, or a class for expanded clones, and some rows have none.

CDR3nt	CDR3aa	v_gene	abundance	j_gene	d_gene
TGTGCCAGCAGCTTGGCTGAGAGGATGCTTCAAGAGACCCAGTACTTC	CASSLAERMLQETQYF	TRBV5-4	-	TRBJ2-5	-
TGTGCCAGCAGTGAAGCGGGAGCTCCGCAAGAGACCCAGTACTTC	CASSEAGAPQETQYF	TRBV2	few	TRBJ2-5	-
TGTGCCACCAGCAGAGGGGGGGGGATAGATACGCAGTATTTT	CATSRGGGIDTQYF	TRBV15	-	TRBJ2-3	TRBD2
TGTGCCACCAGCAGCGACAGGGCCACCAATGAAAAACTGTTTTTT	CATSSDRATNEKLFF	TRBV15	-	TRBJ1-4	TRBD1
TGTGCCAGCAGCTTAGGGGGCCATGCAACTAATGAAAAACTGTTTTTT	CASSLGGHATNEKLFF	TRBV7-2	-	TRBJ1-4	-
TGTGCCAGCAGTTTGCTTACCGGGACAGGGAACAATGAGCAGTTCTTC	CASSLLTGTGNNEQFF	TRBV27	-	TRBJ2-1	TRBD1
TGTGCCAGCAAGCTGGGACAGGCAACCCTAAGCTCCTACGAGCAGTACTTC	CASKLGQATLSSYEQYF	TRBV28	-	TRBJ2-7	TRBD1
TGCAGCTCCGCTAGCGGGGGGAGAGCAGAGACCCAGTACTTC	CSSASGGRAETQYF	TRBV29-1	-	TRBJ2-5	TRBD2
TGTGCCAGCAGCCCAATCCTAGGATTACCGGGACAGATCTACGAGCAGTACTTC	CASSPILGLPGQIYEQYF	TRBV11-2	-	TRBJ2-7	TRBD1
TGTGCCAGCAGGACGATAAAACAGGGGGCTTCCACTGAAGCTTTCTTT	CASRTIKQGASTEAFF	TRBV7-9	-	TRBJ1-1	TRBD1
TGCGCCAGCAGCCGTGGACAGGGCCCGAACACTGAAGCTTTCTTT	CASSRGQGPNTEAFF	TRBV4-3	few	TRBJ1-1	TRBD1
TGTGCCAGCAGCCCCCATGGAAACACCATATATTTT	CASSPHGNTIYF	TRBV9	-	TRBJ1-3	-
TGTGCCTGGAGTGAAGACAGGGGCAATCAGCCCCAGCATTTT	CAWSEDRGNQPQHF	TRBV30	-	TRBJ1-5	TRBD1
TGTGCCAGCAGCCAAGACCCCGCGGGACTAGCTTCGAGTGAGCAGTTCTTC	CASSQDPAGLASSEQFF	TRBV4-2	-	TRBJ2-1	TRBD2
TGCGCCAGCAGCTTGGCCGTTTCTGCAACTAATGAAAAACTGTTTTTT	CASSLAVSATNEKLFF	TRBV5-1	-	TRBJ1-4	-
TGTGCCAGCAGCTTGGCCCGGCGGTACTATGGCTACACCTTC	CASSLARRYYGYTF	TRBV4-2	-	TRBJ1-2	-
TGTGCCAGCAGCGGAGGGACAGGGGCTAATGAAAAACTGTTTTTT	CASSGGTGANEKLFF	TRBV9	-	TRBJ1-4	TRBD1
TGTGCCAGTAGTATAAGCCCCTTGGGCGCTGAAGCTTTCTTT	CASSISPLGAEAFF	TRBV19	-	TRBJ1-1	-
TGTGCCAGCAGCCCTCAGGGATCGGACTATGGCTACACCTTC	CASSPQGSDYGYTF	TRBV5-4	-	TRBJ1-2	-
TGTGCCAGCAGTTTAAGTGACAGGGTGGGGCTATACTTC	CASSLSDRVGLYF	TRBV28	-	TRBJ2-7	TRBD1
TGTGCCAGCAGCTTAGGCCCTAGCGGATCCTACAATGAGCAGTTCTTC	CASSLGPSGSYNEQFF	TRBV11-3	-	TRBJ2-1	TRBD2
TGTGCCAGCAGTGAAATTTCTATAAATCAGCCCCAGCATTTT	CASSEISINQPQHF	TRBV6-1	-	TRBJ1-5	-
TGTGCCAGCAGGCCCCGGGCCGGGAGGGCCCGTTCGAACACCGGGGAGCTGTTTTTT	CASRPRAGRARSNTGELFF	TRBV7-9	-	TRBJ2-2	TRBD2
TGTGCCAGCAGCGACTCCCAGGGGTGGGAGACCCAGTACTTC	CASSDSQGWETQYF	TRBV2	-	TRBJ2-5	-
TGTGCCAGCAGCTTAATTTTCTCAGGACAGGGGATATTAGGCACTGAAGCTTTCTTT	CASSLIFSGQGILGTEAFF	TRBV11-2	-	TRBJ1-1	TRBD1
TGTGCCAGCAGTTTAGGAGGTGGGGGCTTCGGTCAGCCCCAGCATTTT	CASSLGGGGFGQPQHF	TRBV28	once	TRBJ1-5	-
TGTGCCAGCAGTTTCAGGGGCTTTGTCCATGGCTACACCTTC	CASSFRGFVHGYTF	TRBV28	-	TRBJ1-2	-
TGTGCCAGTAGTATAAGGACAGGCCGTAATGAAAAACTGTTTTTT	CASSIRTGRNEKLFF	TRBV19	-	TRBJ1-4	TRBD1
TGTGCCTGGAGTGTACAGTCTGGGGCCACCATATATTTT	CAWSVQSGATIYF	TRBV30	-	TRBJ1-3	-